The 16 T cell receptor beta chains listed next were all sequenced from one sample in a study of blood T cell repertoires in COVID-19. The protocol was immunoSEQ multiplex PCR, while the TCRdb copy is restricted to in-frame clones and leaves out a portion. This table holds around 190,000 clones, 84% found once. The sequenced material came from PBMCs or T cells enriched from blood (not recorded which). Every receptor here comes from a woman aged 25 to 39 who had been exposed to COVID-19.

This clone was recorded only once. The chain employs TRBV29-1 and TRBJ1-3; possibly TRBD1 for D (6 bases). Germline CDR1 and CDR2: SQVTM and ANQGSEA. V was pared by 3 bases and J by 4 bases, with 10 bases between. CDR3 length: 13 residues. This chain's CDR3 is CSVDEGQGNTIYF. In DNA, the CDR3 is TGCAGCGTTGATGAGGGACAAGGAAACACCATATATTTT. The whole variable domain, filled in from reference TRBV29-1 and TRBJ1-3, reads SAVISQKPSRDICQRGTSLTIQCQVDSQVTMMFWYRQQPGQSLTLIATANQGSEATYESGFVIDKFPISRPNLTFSTLTVSNMSPEDSSIYLCSVDEGQGNTIYFGEGSWLTVV.

The gene calls are TRBV5-4 and TRBJ2-5; 8 bases align to TRBD2. The CDR3 runs 14 residues. The germline CDR1 and CDR2 sequences are SGHNT and YYREEE (reference sequence). Trimming at V came to 4 bases and at J to 5 bases, leaving 7 bases not matched to a gene. The CDR3: CASSRKAGVETQYF. In DNA, the CDR3 is TGTGCCAGCAGCCGTAAAGCGGGGGTGGAGACCCAGTACTTC.

The V gene is TRBV4-3, the J gene TRBJ1-2; D remains ambiguous. Germline V CDR1 and CDR2: LGHNA, YSLEER. Trimming took 2 bases from V and 6 from J, leaving 13 bases between them. This CDR3 has 14 amino acids. CDR3 coding DNA: TGCGCCAGCAGCCAAAATGGGGAGGGCGATGGCTACACCTTC. It is translated as CASSQNGEGDGYTF.

A few counts support this clone. The CDR3 reads CASSFSRGFTEAFF. CDR3 nucleotides: TGCGCCAGCAGCTTCAGCCGGGGGTTTACTGAAGCTTTCTTT. The chain uses TRBV5-1 and TRBJ1-1, with D perhaps TRBD1 (5 bases). This CDR3 is built from 14 residues. Germline values: CDR1 SGHRS, CDR2 YFSETQ. Trimming cost V 2 bases and J 5 bases, with 13 bases left between them.

CDR3 nucleotides: TGTGCCAGCACCCAGGGGCTCGAGCAGTACTTC. This codes for CASTQGLEQYF. V usage is TRBV11-2 and J usage is TRBJ2-7; perhaps TRBD1 as D (6 bases). V dropped 7 bases and J dropped 6 bases, with 10 bases sitting between them. CDR1 SGHAT and CDR2 FQNNGV come from the germline V gene. This CDR3 is 11 amino acids long.

The chain links TRBV7-3 to TRBJ2-1, with 8 positions matching TRBD1. CDR1 and CDR2 (germline): SGHTA, FQGTGA. This CDR3 contains 15 residues. J lost 2 bases, V lost 5 bases, and 5 bases had no gene match. In nucleotides, the CDR3 is TGTGCCAGCAGCCCCGGGACAGGACCCTACAATGAGCAGTTCTTC. Translated, it gives CASSPGTGPYNEQFF.

This chain uses TRBV18 with TRBJ1-1; 7 positions agree with TRBD1. The CDR3 extends over 12 amino acids. V gave up 5 bases and J gave up 9 bases; unmatched junction bases: 6. Germline V gives CDR1 KGHSH, CDR2 LQKENI. This chain's CDR3 is CASSVPGQKAFF. Here the CDR3 DNA reads TGTGCCAGCTCAGTCCCGGGACAGAAAGCTTTCTTT.

The CDR3 region has the DNA TGCGCCAGCAGTGACCCAGGGGGGCACCTGTTTTTT. Translating gives CASSDPGGHLFF. The chain recombines TRBV10-1 with TRBJ2-2, with D possibly matching TRBD1 (7 bases). Trimming stripped 3 bases from V and 14 bases from J, with 13 bases between. This CDR3 is built from 12 residues. CDR1 is WNHNN and CDR2 is SYGVQD in the germline V gene (reference sequence).

This sequence joins TRBV9 and TRBJ2-1, with D maybe TRBD1 (5 bases). The CDR3 sequence is 16 residues long. V was clipped by 3 bases and J by 4 bases, with 17 bases between them. Germline assignment: CDR1 SGDLS and CDR2 YYNGEE. CDR3 DNA: TGTGCCAGCAGCGCCCACCCGGCAGGGAATTACAATGAGCAGTTCTTC. It yields the protein CASSAHPAGNYNEQFF.

The sample holds one count of this clone. V gene TRBV3-1 (or the pseudogene TRBV3-2) combines with J gene TRBJ1-2, with D possibly TRBD1 on 5 matching bases. The CDR3 consists of 16 residues. Trimming took 0 bases from V and 5 from J, leaving 16 bases between them. Germline V gene sequence: CDR1 LGHDT, CDR2 YNNKEL (reference sequence). The CDR3 reads CASSQDWGGKGYGYTF. CDR3 in DNA: TGTGCCAGCAGCCAAGATTGGGGCGGGAAAGGATATGGCTACACCTTC.

This chain links TRBV12-5 with TRBJ1-2; possibly TRBD1 for D (6 bases). In germline, CDR1 is LGHNT, CDR2 FRNRAP. V was shortened by 6 bases and J by 5 bases, with 19 bases between the two germline ends. The CDR3 extends over 15 amino acids. CDR3: CASGSSGTLWYGYTF. The CDR3 DNA follows: TGTGCTAGTGGCTCGTCCGGGACACTCTGGTATGGCTACACCTTC.

CDR3 loop: CASSWAGSGANVLTF. In nucleotides, the CDR3 is TGTGCCAGCAGTTGGGCCGGCTCTGGGGCCAACGTCCTGACTTTC. The rearrangement uses TRBV6-5 and TRBJ2-6; the D is unclear. Trimming left V 4 bases short and J 0 bases short, with 7 bases between. The CDR3 has 15 amino acids. CDR1 and CDR2 from the germline V gene are MNHEY and SVGAGI.

This clone was counted between two and nine times. This rearrangement joins TRBV6-5 to TRBJ2-1; 7 bases agree with TRBD2. V was clipped by 2 bases and J by 6 bases; unmatched bases: 1. The CDR3 is 13 residues long. Germline-derived CDR1 and CDR2 are MNHEY and SVGAGI. CDR3 bases: TGTGCCAGCAGTTACCCGGGGGGCAATGAGCAGTTCTTC. This sequence encodes CASSYPGGNEQFF.

J is TRBJ1-1 and V is TRBV25-1, with 9 bases fitting TRBD1. J lost 4 bases, V lost 4 bases, and 4 bases had no gene match. Germline CDR1 MGHDK, CDR2 SYGVNS. The CDR3 is made up of 14 amino acids. In nucleotides, the CDR3 is TGTGCCAGCAGTGTGGGACAGGGAAGCACTGAAGCTTTCTTT. Residues: CASSVGQGSTEAFF. Full variable domain (remainder filled in from reference TRBV25-1 and TRBJ1-1): EADIYQTPRYLVIGTGKKITLECSQTMGHDKMYWYQQDPGMELHLIHYSYGVNSTEKGDLSSESTVSRIRTEHFPLTLESARPSHTSQYLCASSVGQGSTEAFFGQGTRLTVV.

The chain couples TRBV9 to TRBJ2-3; D gene unclear. The CDR3 has 14 amino acids. Trimming left V 3 bases short and J 5 bases short, with 13 bases between. Per the germline V gene, CDR1 is SGDLS and CDR2 is YYNGEE. The CDR3, as DNA: TGTGCCAGCAGCGAAAAAGCCGGTGGAGATACGCAGTATTTT. Its translation is CASSEKAGGDTQYF. The full variable domain, with the rest looked up from reference TRBV9 and TRBJ2-3, is DSGVTQTPKHLITATGQRVTLRCSPRSGDLSVYWYQQSLDQGLQFLIQYYNGEERAKGNILERFSAQQFPDLHSELNLSSLELGDSALYFCASSEKAGGDTQYFGPGTRLTVL.

The CDR3 loop is CASSLEGGGARETQYF. The CDR3 DNA reads TGCGCCAGCAGCTTGGAGGGCGGGGGGGCCAGAGAGACCCAGTACTTC. The gene calls are TRBV5-1 and TRBJ2-5; 9 nucleotides agree with TRBD2. Germline V gene sequence: CDR1 SGHRS, CDR2 YFSETQ. CDR3 length: 16 residues. V lost 0 bases, J lost 4 bases, and 7 bases stayed unmatched.